These 24 T cell receptor beta chains share one sample of origin, sequenced in a study of T cells in Graves' hyperthyroidism and ophthalmopathy. The CDR3 regions of TCR beta were amplified from RNA transcripts. HTBI primers drove first-round RT-PCR of the TCR CDR3. Using its own MiXCR run on the multiplex PCR reads, TCRdb lists one record per CDR3 protein. The sample holds 600,000 to 850,000 distinct CDR3 sequences, 18% seen once. Sequences were obtained from blood. The receptors were sampled from a woman aged 45 to 65 with Graves' hyperthyroidism that later progressed to Graves' ophthalmopathy.

This clonotype appeared a few times. The J gene is TRBJ2-5, the V gene TRBV20-1; 8 bases agree with TRBD2. Losses at the gene ends were 3 bases for V and 2 bases for J; bases not matched to a gene: 8. Germline loops: CDR1 DFQATT, CDR2 SNEGSKA (reference sequence). The CDR3 contains 15 residues. The CDR3 loop is CSASQSGRRQETQYF. Here the CDR3 DNA reads TGCAGTGCTAGTCAAAGCGGGAGAAGACAAGAGACCCAGTACTTC.

The chain joins TRBV6-1 to TRBJ1-1, with unresolved D. This CDR3 region has 12 residues. Germline V lookup: CDR1 MNHNS, CDR2 SASEGT. The V and J ends lost 10 bases and 2 bases respectively, with 11 bases between them. The CDR3 DNA sequence: TGTGCCATCAGGACGGTTAACACTGAAGCTTTCTTT. Amino acid sequence: CAIRTVNTEAFF.

This clonotype was recorded many times. The chain recombines TRBV6-5 with TRBJ2-5, with D maybe TRBD2 (5 bases). Germline V gene data show CDR1 as MNHEY and CDR2 as SVGAGI. V was shortened by 0 bases and J by 5 bases, with 13 bases between the two germline ends. This CDR3 is 15 amino acids long. CDR3 region: CASSYSIQRRETQYF. Here the CDR3 DNA reads TGTGCCAGCAGTTACTCGATACAGCGGAGGGAGACCCAGTACTTC.

There are many counts of this clonotype. The J gene is TRBJ2-2, the V gene TRBV11-2; D is uncertain. V was trimmed by 5 bases and J by 6 bases, leaving 13 bases between them. This CDR3 has 14 amino acids. The V gene's germline CDR1 is SGHAT and CDR2 FQNNGV. The CDR3 reads CASSPHEEAGELFF. CDR3 sequence (DNA): TGTGCCAGCAGCCCCCACGAGGAAGCCGGGGAGCTGTTTTTT.

This clonotype was counted many times. The gene calls are TRBV27 and TRBJ2-1, with a possible D match to TRBD2 (6 bases). The CDR3 runs to 15 residues. The germline V gene has CDR1 MNHEY and CDR2 SMNVEV (reference sequence). The V gene lost 1 base and the J gene lost 6 bases, with 13 bases spanning the gap. The CDR3 DNA sequence: TGTGCCAGCAGTTTATACGGAGGGGTGGGCAATGAGCAGTTCTTC. It yields the protein CASSLYGGVGNEQFF.

This clonotype was picked up one time. The chain is built from TRBV10-3 and TRBJ1-3; D unclear. The CDR3 has 13 amino acids. V was clipped by 10 bases and J by 0 bases, with 10 bases between them. CDR1 and CDR2 from the germline V gene are ENHRY and SYGVKD. CDR3 in DNA: TGTGCCAGCACACGGGACTCTGGAAACACCATATATTTT. This translates into CASTRDSGNTIYF.

This clonotype was found a few times. The V gene is TRBV19, the J gene TRBJ2-4, with 14 bases lining up with TRBD2. The V and J ends lost 4 bases and 0 bases, in that order; junction bases with no gene match: 5. Looked up from germline, CDR1 is LNHDA and CDR2 is SQIVND (reference sequence). CDR3 size: 18 residues. DNA of the CDR3: TGTGCCAGTAGTAGGGGACTAGCGGGGGTCCCAGCCAAAAACATTCAGTACTTC. The encoded protein is CASSRGLAGVPAKNIQYF.

A few counts support this clonotype. This chain uses TRBV19 with TRBJ1-1; 10 bases match TRBD1. V shed 10 bases and J 1 base; nucleotides not matched to a gene: 12. The germline gives CDR1 LNHDA, CDR2 SQIVND (reference sequence). The CDR3 has 16 residues. The CDR3 bases are TGTGCCACCAAATACGGGACAGGGGATAGGAACACTGAAGCTTTCTTT. Translation gives CATKYGTGDRNTEAFF.

The chain carries TRBV19 and TRBJ2-5; 9 nucleotides line up with TRBD2. The germline V gene encodes CDR1 LNHDA and CDR2 SQIVND (reference sequence). V lost 3 bases, J lost 2 bases, and 4 bases stayed unmatched. The CDR3 runs to 15 residues. CDR3 sequence: CASSISGLAQETQYF. CDR3 sequence (DNA): TGTGCCAGTAGTATCTCCGGACTAGCGCAAGAGACCCAGTACTTC.

This sequence joins TRBV7-2 and TRBJ2-6, with TRBD2 as a possible D gene (7 bases). Germline V gene lookup returns CDR1 SGHTA and CDR2 FQGNSA. The V end lost 1 base, the J end lost 2 bases, and 12 bases lay between the germline ends. The CDR3 sequence is 17 residues long. CDR3 in amino acids: CASSLVRGAPGANVLTF. The CDR3 coding sequence is TGTGCCAGCAGCTTAGTACGGGGGGCCCCTGGGGCCAACGTCCTGACTTTC. The full variable domain, in which reference TRBV7-2 and TRBJ2-6 provide the parts outside the CDR3, is GAGVSQSPSNKVTEKGKDVELRCDPISGHTALYWYRQSLGQGLEFLIYFQGNSAPDKSGLPSDRFSAERTGGSVSTLTIQRTQQEDSAVYLCASSLVRGAPGANVLTFGAGSRLTVL.

The chain has TRBV7-9 and TRBJ1-6; no definite D call. V was clipped by 5 bases and J by 7 bases, with 18 bases between them. This CDR3 is built from 16 residues. The germline gives CDR1 SEHNR, CDR2 FQNEAQ (reference sequence). CDR3 amino acids: CASSPSTSVPNSPLHF. DNA of the CDR3: TGTGCCAGCAGCCCAAGTACGTCCGTCCCGAATTCACCCCTCCACTTT.

This clonotype was recorded many times. The chain has TRBV15 and TRBJ1-6; D gene ambiguous. Germline V gives CDR1 LNHNV, CDR2 YYDKDF (reference sequence). V was trimmed by 0 bases and J by 6 bases, leaving 12 bases between them. This CDR3 spans 16 amino acids. The CDR3 DNA reads TGTGCCACCAGCAGAGATCGCGGAGTTTCTAATTCACCCCTCCACTTT. Its translation: CATSRDRGVSNSPLHF.

The chain has TRBV7-2 and TRBJ2-1, with TRBD2 matching over 10 bases. The CDR3 has 17 amino acids. V was pared by 5 bases and J by 7 bases, with 14 bases of the junction left unmatched. CDR1 and CDR2 from the germline V gene are SGHTA and FQGNSA. The CDR3 protein is CASSPSGGAVSVNEQFF. CDR3 DNA: TGTGCCAGCAGCCCGAGCGGGGGGGCCGTTTCGGTAAATGAGCAGTTCTTC.

A few counts support this clonotype. The chain links TRBV15 to TRBJ2-1, with a possible D match to TRBD1 (5 bases). Per germline, CDR1 LNHNV and CDR2 YYDKDF (reference sequence). Deletions cut 5 bases from V and 0 bases from J, with 17 bases between. This CDR3 comprises 17 residues. The DNA of the CDR3 is TGTGCCACCAGCCCCCCTCGTAGGGGTGGCTCCTACAATGAGCAGTTCTTC. It encodes CATSPPRRGGSYNEQFF.

J is TRBJ2-3 and V is TRBV15, with 13 bases matching TRBD2. The germline V gene encodes CDR1 LNHNV and CDR2 YYDKDF (reference sequence). This CDR3 is built from 18 residues. Germline trimming cut 2 bases from V and 2 bases from J; bases unmatched to any gene: 7. Here the CDR3 DNA reads TGTGCCACCAGCAGATTTATGACTAGCGGGGGGAACACAGATACGCAGTATTTT. This encodes CATSRFMTSGGNTDTQYF.

The V call is TRBV6-1, the J call TRBJ1-2; 8 nucleotides match TRBD1. Germline lookup yields CDR1 MNHNS and CDR2 SASEGT. CDR3 length: 14 residues. V gave up 3 bases and J gave up 3 bases; unmatched junction bases: 3. The CDR3 nucleotides are TGTGCCAGCAGTGACAGGGGGCAGGACTATGGCTACACCTTC. It yields the protein CASSDRGQDYGYTF.

The CDR3 loop is CASSTPTSPDTQYF. The CDR3, as DNA: TGTGCCAGCAGTACCCCGACTAGTCCAGATACGCAGTATTTT. J is TRBJ2-3 and V is TRBV6-2 or TRBV6-3; possibly TRBD2 for D (6 bases). Looked up from germline, CDR1 is MNHEY and CDR2 is SVGEGT. The V and J ends lost 5 bases and 4 bases respectively, with 13 bases between them. The CDR3 loop spans 14 amino acids.

This clonotype was observed many times. V is TRBV3-1 and J is TRBJ2-5, with 11 bases fitting TRBD1. There are 15 residues in the CDR3. After removal of 4 bases from V and 5 bases from J, the junction contained 6 bases not matched to a gene. The V gene's germline CDR1 is LGHDT and CDR2 YNNKEL (reference sequence). CDR3 protein: CASSPRTGGWETQYF. CDR3 DNA: TGTGCCAGCAGCCCCCGGACAGGGGGCTGGGAGACCCAGTACTTC.

This clonotype has only one observation. The rearrangement links TRBV7-8 to TRBJ2-1; perhaps D is TRBD1 or TRBD2 (5 bases each). CDR3 length: 12 amino acids. CDR1 is SGHVS and CDR2 is FQNEAQ in the germline V gene. V lost 8 bases to trimming and J lost 10 bases, with 15 bases between them. CDR3 in DNA: TGTGCCAGCGGCGCCTGGGACGTGGAGCAGTTCTTC. Residues: CASGAWDVEQFF.

This clonotype was observed a few times. The chain recombines TRBV3-1 with TRBJ2-1; D is perhaps TRBD2 (6 bases). Deletions cut 4 bases from V and 10 bases from J, with 14 bases between. The length of the CDR3 is 13 residues. The germline gives CDR1 LGHDT, CDR2 YNNKEL (reference sequence). CDR3 region: CASSLSGVEEQFF. Here the CDR3 DNA reads TGTGCCAGCAGCCTGTCGGGGGTTGAGGAGCAGTTCTTC.

This clonotype appeared many times. This rearrangement joins TRBV7-3 to TRBJ2-1; D unclear. V lost 4 bases and J 7 bases, leaving 11 bases between the germline ends. CDR1 and CDR2 (germline): SGHTA, FQGTGA. There are 13 residues in the CDR3. The DNA of the CDR3 is TGTGCCAGCAGCTCCCTTATGGGGAATGAGCAGTTCTTC. It specifies CASSSLMGNEQFF.

This clonotype was seen repeatedly, ten times or more. This rearrangement joins TRBV2 to TRBJ1-5; 9 positions match TRBD1. The CDR3 has 14 residues. Germline V CDR1 and CDR2: SNHLY, FYNNEI. Trimming took 6 bases from V and 2 from J; bases not matched to a gene: 2. In DNA form, the CDR3 reads TGTGCCAGCAGGGACAGGGGAGGCAATCAGCCCCAGCATTTT. As protein: CASRDRGGNQPQHF.

This clonotype was seen a handful of times. The chain uses TRBV5-6 and TRBJ2-1, with D perhaps matching TRBD2 (7 bases). The CDR3 sequence is 15 residues long. Trimming took 6 bases from V and 4 from J, leaving 17 bases between them. The V gene's germline CDR1 is SGHDT and CDR2 YYEEEE. The CDR3 loop reads CASTLRGQRYNEQFF. Written as DNA, the CDR3 is TGTGCCAGCACTTTGCGGGGGCAGAGATACAATGAGCAGTTCTTC.

The CDR3 loop reads CSAGTAYYEQYF. Here the CDR3 DNA reads TGCAGTGCCGGGACAGCATACTACGAGCAGTACTTC. The chain combines TRBV20-1 with TRBJ2-7; 7 nucleotides match TRBD1. Germline V CDR1 and CDR2: DFQATT, SNEGSKA (reference sequence). V shed 6 bases, J shed 3 bases, and the junction held 5 bases outside the gene matches. This CDR3 is built from 12 residues.